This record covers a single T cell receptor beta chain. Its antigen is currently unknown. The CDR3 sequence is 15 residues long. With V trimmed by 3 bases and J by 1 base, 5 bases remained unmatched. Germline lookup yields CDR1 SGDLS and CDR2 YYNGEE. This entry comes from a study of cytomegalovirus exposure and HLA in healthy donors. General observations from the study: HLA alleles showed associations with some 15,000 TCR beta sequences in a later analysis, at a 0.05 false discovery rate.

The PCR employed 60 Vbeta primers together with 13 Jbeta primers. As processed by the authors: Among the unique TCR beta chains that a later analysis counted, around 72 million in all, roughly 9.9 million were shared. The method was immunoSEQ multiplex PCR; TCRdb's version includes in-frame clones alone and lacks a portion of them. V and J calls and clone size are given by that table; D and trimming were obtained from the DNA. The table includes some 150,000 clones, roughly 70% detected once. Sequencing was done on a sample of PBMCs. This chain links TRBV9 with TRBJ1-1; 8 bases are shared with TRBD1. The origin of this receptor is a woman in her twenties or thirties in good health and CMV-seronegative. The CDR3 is CASSAGDRRNTEAFF. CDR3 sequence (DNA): TGTGCCAGCAGCGCTGGGGACAGGAGGAACACTGAAGCTTTCTTT.